The 17 T cell receptor beta chains below all came from one sample that was sequenced in a study of cytomegalovirus exposure and HLA in healthy donors. PCR used 60 Vbeta primers and 13 Jbeta primers. Assay used: immunoSEQ multiplex PCR; TCRdb lists only in-frame clones, some missing. The repertoire includes some 180,000 clones, about an eighth of them detected once, and less than 8.5% sits in the top ten. The sequenced material came from PBMCs. The receptors stem from a man aged 50-59 years in good health and CMV-seropositive.

This clone was detected only a few times. This rearrangement joins TRBV2 to TRBJ2-5, with 8 bases matching TRBD2. The closer fit of TRBJ2-7 to the DNA end suggests the J call may be wrong. The CDR3 consists of 17 residues. Germline values: CDR1 SNHLY, CDR2 FYNNEI. The CDR3 region has the DNA TGTGCCAGCAGTGTCCGGGGGACTAGAGGGCTGGGCTACGAGCAGTACTTC. Translation gives CASSVRGTRGLGYEQYF.

This clone was observed a handful of times. V gene TRBV2 combines with J gene TRBJ1-1; 8 positions match TRBD1. CDR3 size: 15 residues. CDR1 and CDR2 (germline): SNHLY, FYNNEI. The junction had 8 bases not matched to a gene; V was cut back by 4 bases and J by 4 bases. The CDR3 sequence is CASSVAGGAGTEAFF. CDR3 in DNA: TGTGCCAGCAGTGTCGCAGGGGGCGCGGGCACTGAAGCTTTCTTT.

CDR3: CAISEYRDNEQFF. CDR3 in DNA: TGTGCCATCAGTGAGTACAGGGACAATGAGCAGTTCTTC. The rearrangement uses TRBV10-3 and TRBJ2-1; D may be TRBD1 (6 bases). The CDR3 totals 13 residues. From germline, CDR1 is ENHRY and CDR2 SYGVKD. Trimming stripped 1 base from V and 5 bases from J, with 6 bases between.

A few counts support this clone. This chain joins TRBV27 and TRBJ1-4; 7 bases agree with TRBD1. V dropped 5 bases and J dropped 1; count of bases not matched to a gene: 4. This CDR3 contains 15 residues. CDR1 is MNHEY, CDR2 SMNVEV, per germline (reference sequence). In nucleotides, the CDR3 is TGTGCCAGCAGTCACAGGGGAGGAACTAATGAAAAACTGTTTTTT. Its protein is CASSHRGGTNEKLFF.

The chain couples TRBV14 to TRBJ1-3, with 7 bases that match TRBD1. The trim removed 4 bases at V and 11 bases at J, leaving 11 bases unmatched. Germline V CDR1 and CDR2: SGHDN, FVKESK. The CDR3 loop spans 14 amino acids. DNA of the CDR3: TGTGCCAGCAGCCCCGGGACAGCTTCGGGGCCCATATATTTT. Translation: CASSPGTASGPIYF. The full variable domain, its missing parts supplied by reference TRBV14 and TRBJ1-3, is EAGVTQFPSHSVIEKGQTVTLRCDPISGHDNLYWYRRVMGKEIKFLLHFVKESKQDESGMPNNRFLAERTGGTYSTLKVQPAELEDSGVYFCASSPGTASGPIYFGEGSWLTVV.

This clone was picked up a small number of times. Its ends do not fully match the called genes, so a read error is possible. The V call is TRBV7-7, the J call TRBJ2-5, with 8 nucleotides matching TRBD2. Per germline, CDR1 SSHAT and CDR2 FNYEAQ (reference sequence). The CDR3 is made up of 16 amino acids. The CDR3 region is CASSPGSGAPGETQYF. The CDR3 DNA sequence: TGTGCTAGCAGCCCGGGTAGCGGGGCCCCGGGGGAGACCCAGTACTTC.

This clone was seen a few times. The V call is TRBV9, the J call TRBJ2-3; 9 bases are shared with TRBD2. V dropped 0 bases and J dropped 4; count of bases not matched to a gene: 9. Per the germline V gene, CDR1 is SGDLS and CDR2 is YYNGEE. CDR3 size: 17 residues. Here the CDR3 DNA reads TGTGCCAGCAGCGTAGCTCCGGCGGGGGGGCTTGCAGATACGCAGTATTTT. Residues: CASSVAPAGGLADTQYF.

The rearrangement uses TRBV11-2 and TRBJ2-2; 12 bases fit TRBD2. With V trimmed by 3 bases and J by 6 bases, 8 bases remained unmatched. This CDR3 contains 17 residues. Germline CDR1 reads SGHAT; CDR2 reads FQNNGV. CDR3 amino acids: CASSFPLAGGPPGELFF. The DNA of the CDR3 is TGTGCCAGCAGCTTTCCTCTAGCGGGGGGGCCTCCCGGGGAGCTGTTTTTT.

The genes are TRBV7-9 and TRBJ2-7; tentative D call: TRBD1 (6 bases). The germline V gene has CDR1 SEHNR and CDR2 FQNEAQ (reference sequence). The CDR3 has 17 residues. The germline V and J ends were trimmed by 3 bases and 2 bases, with 20 bases remaining between them. The CDR3 is CASSFYATGTFTYEQYF. The CDR3 DNA reads TGTGCCAGCAGCTTCTACGCAACCGGGACATTCACCTACGAGCAGTACTTC.

Concerning this clone itself: One end of the junction does not line up with germline, which may come from a read error. This sequence joins TRBV6-5 and TRBJ2-7, with TRBD2 identical over 7 bases. The CDR3 loop spans 11 amino acids. CDR1 and CDR2 (germline): MNHEY, SVGAGI. In DNA form, the CDR3 reads TGTGCCAGCAGTTCCGGGACTATTAAAACCTTC. Its protein product is CASSSGTIKTF.

This clone was counted a few times. The V call is TRBV25-1, the J call TRBJ1-6; 12 nucleotides align to TRBD1. CDR3 size: 14 residues. J lost 10 bases, V lost 6 bases, and 4 bases had no gene match. Germline loops: CDR1 MGHDK, CDR2 SYGVNS. This CDR3 is CASSGTGGRSPLHF. CDR3 sequence (DNA): TGTGCCAGCAGCGGGACAGGGGGCAGATCACCCCTCCACTTT.

This clone appeared a few times. The CDR3 region is CASSPGPAFYSGNTIYF. The CDR3 DNA reads as TGTGCCAGCAGCCCAGGGCCGGCGTTTTACTCTGGAAACACCATATATTTT. V usage is TRBV7-2 and J usage is TRBJ1-3, with D perhaps matching TRBD1 (5 bases). The CDR3 consists of 17 residues. The V and J ends lost 5 bases and 0 bases respectively, with 17 bases between them. Germline V gene data show CDR1 as SGHTA and CDR2 as FQGNSA. The whole variable domain, remainder taken from reference TRBV7-2 and TRBJ1-3, is GAGVSQSPSNKVTEKGKDVELRCDPISGHTALYWYRQSLGQGLEFLIYFQGNSAPDKSGLPSDRFSAERTGGSVSTLTIQRTQQEDSAVYLCASSPGPAFYSGNTIYFGEGSWLTVV.

This clone came up a few times. CDR3 sequence reads: CASSDQGGNQPQHF. The CDR3 nucleotides read TGTGCCAGCAGTGACCAGGGGGGCAATCAGCCCCAGCATTTT. V usage is TRBV6-1 and J usage is TRBJ1-5, with 7 positions matching TRBD1. J lost 2 bases, V lost 3 bases, and 1 base had no gene match. This CDR3 spans 14 amino acids. Germline loops: CDR1 MNHNS, CDR2 SASEGT.

This clone was counted a few times. V and J are TRBV19 and TRBJ1-1; D unclear. The CDR3 contains 13 residues. Germline CDR1 is LNHDA and CDR2 is SQIVND (reference sequence). Trimming left V 7 bases short and J 2 bases short, with 11 bases between. CDR3 nucleotide sequence: TGTGCCAGTAACAGAAAAACTAACACTGAAGCTTTCTTT. This sequence encodes CASNRKTNTEAFF.

CDR3 loop: CASSEYGGGANYGYTF. The CDR3, as DNA: TGTGCCAGCAGTGAATATGGGGGCGGAGCTAACTATGGCTACACCTTC. V usage is TRBV2 and J usage is TRBJ1-2; TRBD1 might be the D (6 bases). Trimming removed 2 bases from V and 0 bases from J, with 13 bases in between. The CDR3 runs 16 residues. Germline loops: CDR1 SNHLY, CDR2 FYNNEI.

The sample holds a few counts of this clone. This chain connects TRBV6-5 to TRBJ1-1; D gene ambiguous. The V gene's germline CDR1 is MNHEY and CDR2 SVGAGI. The CDR3 runs 14 residues. The V gene lost 0 bases and the J gene lost 1 base, with 6 bases spanning the gap. The CDR3 nucleotides read TGTGCCAGCAGTTACTCGATCAGGAACACTGAAGCTTTCTTT. It translates to CASSYSIRNTEAFF.

This clone showed up just a few times. The rearrangement uses TRBV5-1 and TRBJ1-1; no reliable D call. Per germline, CDR1 SGHRS and CDR2 YFSETQ. The CDR3 contains 16 residues. Trimming took 0 bases from V and 0 from J, leaving 12 bases between them. The CDR3 loop reads CASSLALGNLNTEAFF. DNA of the CDR3: TGCGCCAGCAGCTTGGCGTTGGGCAATTTGAACACTGAAGCTTTCTTT.